This T cell receptor beta chain was captured in a study of cytomegalovirus exposure and HLA in healthy donors. General study results and limits: Most TCR sequences were uncommon, yet certain public TCRs appeared in many donors. Altogether, 164 TCR beta chains were recorded as cytomegalovirus-associated. The tendency of first-cohort TCR clusters to co-occur in the 120 or so validation repertoires was identified by a subsequent analysis.

On this clone: Antigen specificity is unknown.

Germline trimming cut 6 bases from V and 6 bases from J; bases unmatched to any gene: 6. Germline V gene sequence: CDR1 MNHEY, CDR2 SMNVEV (reference sequence). The CDR3 consists of 15 residues. Sequencing was performed with immunoSEQ multiplex PCR; in TCRdb, only in-frame clones are kept and a portion is missing. The sample includes over 60,000 clones, approximately 95% of them seen just once. The receptor comes from a man between 18 and 35 years old in good health and CMV-seronegative. The rearrangement uses TRBV27 and TRBJ2-2; 11 nucleotides line up with TRBD1. Sequences were obtained from PBMCs. The CDR3 DNA follows: TGTGCCAGCAGAACCGGGACAGGGGGGGCCGGGGAGCTGTTTTTT. This codes for CASRTGTGGAGELFF.